A selection of T cell receptor beta chains follows, all from one sample in a study of OX40 agonist ivuxolimab in advanced cancers. Data came from immunoSEQ multiplex PCR; TCRdb stores just in-frame clones and leaves some out. Of about 55,000 clones listed, roughly 86% are singletons. The sample consisted of CD4+ or CD8+ T cells sorted from blood, taken in a trial of the OX40 agonist ivuxolimab. The receptors were sampled from an adult with an advanced solid tumor such as melanoma, head and neck, liver or kidney cancer. Both conserved end residues are part of each CDR3. The order of the fields is clone size, J gene, V gene, D gene, CDR3 protein, CDR3 DNA. The D gene is left open where the match is weak. Rows give clone size only sometimes, using once, few, many, or a class for an expanded clone.

>NA|TRBJ2-3|TRBV6-1|NA
CASMLGNTQYF
TGTGCCAGCATGTTGGGGAATACGCAGTATTTT
>NA|TRBJ2-2|TRBV27|NA
CASSLAGGFTGELFF
TGTGCCAGCAGTCTTGCTGGAGGGTTCACCGGGGAGCTGTTTTTT
>NA|TRBJ2-7|TRBV5-5|NA
CASSLGAGTQGEQYF
TGTGCCAGCAGCTTGGGGGCCGGGACACAGGGCGAGCAGTACTTC
>few|TRBJ1-1|TRBV6-1|NA
CASARDGNTEAFF
TGTGCCAGCGCTCGGGACGGGAACACTGAAGCTTTCTTT
>once|TRBJ2-7|TRBV6-5|NA
CASSRTEIGYEQYF
TGTGCCAGCAGTCGGACGGAGATAGGCTACGAGCAGTACTTC
>once|TRBJ2-4|TRBV19|NA
CASSITGSRNIQYF
TGTGCCAGTAGTATAACGGGGTCGAGGAACATTCAGTACTTC
>NA|TRBJ2-3|TRBV5-6|TRBD2
CASSYPGLAGVWGTDTQYF
TGTGCCAGCAGTTACCCGGGACTAGCGGGAGTATGGGGCACAGATACGCAGTATTTT
>once|TRBJ1-1|TRBV7-9|NA
CASSFLPPSTEAFF
TGTGCCAGCAGCTTTTTACCCCCCTCCACTGAAGCTTTCTTT
>NA|TRBJ1-4|TRBV21-1|NA
CASSTSHLGTGDEKLFF
TGTGCCAGCAGCACATCCCATCTCGGGACGGGTGATGAAAAACTGTTTTTT
>NA|TRBJ2-5|TRBV11-2|TRBD2
CASSLEVGGEETQYF
TGTGCCAGCAGCTTAGAAGTCGGGGGGGAGGAGACCCAGTACTTC
>NA|TRBJ1-4|TRBV5-1|NA
CASSFGTAANEKLFF
TGCGCCAGCAGCTTTGGGACGGCGGCTAATGAAAAACTGTTTTTT
>NA|TRBJ2-3|TRBV29-1|NA
CSVGVGGADTQYF
TGCAGCGTAGGCGTCGGTGGCGCAGATACGCAGTATTTT
>NA|TRBJ2-7|TRBV4-1|TRBD1
CASSQDTGTGAYEQYF
TGCGCCAGCAGCCAAGATACTGGGACAGGTGCCTACGAGCAGTACTTC
>once|TRBJ2-7|TRBV27|TRBD1
CASSQGAFDEQYF
TGTGCCAGCAGCCAGGGGGCTTTCGACGAGCAGTACTTC
>NA|TRBJ2-7|TRBV18|NA
CASSPPQRERDEQYF
TGTGCCAGCTCACCACCCCAACGGGAACGGGACGAGCAGTACTTC
>NA|TRBJ1-6|TRBV10-3|NA
CAISDVETYNSPLHF
TGTGCCATCAGTGACGTCGAGACGTATAATTCACCCCTCCACTTT
>few|TRBJ1-1|TRBV18|NA
CASRGSMNTEAFF
TGTGCCAGCCGGGGCAGCATGAACACTGAAGCTTTCTTT
>NA|TRBJ2-7|TRBV11-2|TRBD2
CASSPSTSRRRSYF
TGTGCCAGCAGCCCGTCGACTAGCCGAAGGAGGTCGTACTTC
>NA|TRBJ2-3|TRBV28|NA
CASSLLAASTDTQYF
TGTGCCAGCAGTTTATTAGCCGCTAGCACAGATACGCAGTATTTT
>NA|TRBJ2-1|TRBV6-5|NA
CASSIRQQNEQFF
TGTGCCAGCAGTATTCGACAGCAAAATGAGCAGTTCTTC
>NA|TRBJ2-1|TRBV28|TRBD2
CASSSGLAGYNEQFF
TGTGCCAGCAGTTCGGGGCTAGCGGGGTACAATGAGCAGTTCTTC
>NA|TRBJ2-5|TRBV5-1|NA
CASTGGGEQETQYF
TGCGCCAGCACCGGAGGGGGGGAGCAAGAGACCCAGTACTTC
>NA|TRBJ1-3|TRBV28|NA
CASSLYSENTIYF
TGTGCCAGCAGTTTATATTCAGAGAACACCATATATTTT
>NA|TRBJ1-3|TRBV18|NA
CASSPTEELSSGNTIYF
TGTGCCAGCTCACCCACGGAGGAATTAAGCTCTGGAAACACCATATATTTT
>NA|TRBJ2-4|TRBV7-2|NA
CATAEQGLRNIQYF
TGTGCCACAGCTGAGCAGGGGTTGAGAAACATTCAGTACTTC
>once|TRBJ2-5|TRBV4-1|NA
CASSQVGDQETQYF
TGCGCCAGCAGCCAAGTGGGGGATCAGGAGACCCAGTACTTC
>medium-sized|TRBJ2-5|TRBV5-1|TRBD1
CASSGDRGKETQYF
TGCGCCAGCAGCGGGGACAGGGGGAAAGAGACCCAGTACTTC
>NA|TRBJ2-2|TRBV9|NA
CASSVASNTGELFF
TGTGCCAGCAGCGTAGCCTCGAACACCGGGGAGCTGTTTTTT
>NA|TRBJ2-7|TRBV11-2|NA
CASSPRTGLTYEQYF
TGTGCCAGCAGCCCCCGGACGGGGTTAACCTACGAGCAGTACTTC
>NA|TRBJ1-2|TRBV30|TRBD1
CASGQGQVNYGYTF
TGTGCCTCAGGACAGGGACAGGTTAACTATGGCTACACCTTC
>NA|TRBJ2-1|TRBV2|TRBD2
CASKKKGGGLAGGRGEQFF
TGTGCCAGCAAAAAAAAGGGGGGCGGACTAGCGGGAGGGCGAGGTGAGCAGTTCTTC
>NA|TRBJ2-7|TRBV27|TRBD1
CASRGGGQGFGEQYF
TGTGCCAGCAGAGGGGGGGGACAGGGTTTCGGCGAGCAGTACTTC
>NA|TRBJ2-5|TRBV5-1|NA
CASSLAGPRAETQYF
TGCGCCAGCAGCTTGGCCGGTCCCCGGGCGGAGACCCAGTACTTC
>NA|TRBJ2-2|TRBV19|NA
CASSSHRRTPNTGELFF
TGTGCCAGTAGTTCCCACCGGAGGACTCCGAACACCGGGGAGCTGTTTTTT
>once|TRBJ2-2|TRBV5-4|NA
CASGTGSSTGELFF
TGTGCCAGCGGCACGGGGAGTAGCACCGGGGAGCTGTTTTTT
>NA|TRBJ1-1|TRBV5-1|NA
CASSPFMANTEAFF
TGCGCCAGCAGCCCCTTTATGGCGAACACTGAAGCTTTCTTT
>NA|TRBJ2-3|TRBV6-1|NA
CASRDILDLGDTQYF
TGTGCCAGCAGGGACATCCTAGACCTCGGGGATACGCAGTATTTT
>NA|TRBJ2-5|TRBV28|TRBD1
CASSLWGQGEETQYF
TGTGCCAGCAGTTTATGGGGACAGGGTGAAGAGACCCAGTACTTC
>NA|TRBJ2-7|TRBV5-1|TRBD1
CASSLWTAGQGFIYEQYF
TGCGCCAGCAGCTTGTGGACTGCTGGACAGGGTTTCATTTACGAGCAGTACTTC
>NA|TRBJ2-5|TRBV7-3|TRBD2
CASSPRGLAGFQETQYF
TGTGCCAGCAGCCCACGGGGACTAGCGGGATTTCAAGAGACCCAGTACTTC
>NA|TRBJ2-7|TRBV5-6|NA
CASSFRFLSSYEQYF
TGTGCCAGCAGCTTCAGGTTCCTAAGCTCCTACGAGCAGTACTTC
>NA|TRBJ2-3|TRBV28|TRBD1
CASSRTGGTDTQYF
TGTGCCAGCAGCCGGACAGGGGGGACAGATACGCAGTATTTT
>once|TRBJ1-2|TRBV14|NA
CASSPDLIYGYTF
TGTGCCAGCAGCCCGGACTTAATTTATGGCTACACCTTC
>few|TRBJ1-2|TRBV27|NA
CASSMLRGNYGYTF
TGTGCCAGCAGTATGCTCAGGGGAAACTATGGCTACACCTTC
>NA|TRBJ1-6|TRBV9|NA
CASSVAGTMDSPLHF
TGTGCCAGCAGCGTAGCAGGGACAATGGATTCACCCCTCCACTTT